Listed below are T cell receptor beta chains from one sample, sequenced in a study of cytomegalovirus exposure and HLA in healthy donors. The data were produced by immunoSEQ multiplex PCR, yet TCRdb's version contains in-frame clones alone and is incomplete. In the table there are over 50,000 clones, more than 60% of which are singletons. Sequencing was carried out using PBMCs. The source of these receptors is a man aged 45 to 65 in good health and CMV-seropositive. CDR3s include the opening cysteine and the closing phenylalanine or tryptophan. Each record gives: J gene, V gene, clone size, D gene, CDR3 DNA, CDR3 protein. D genes are given only for firm matches. A clone size is listed for some rows: how often the clone was seen (once, few, many), or a class if it is expanded.

TRBJ1-1 | TRBV6-1 | few | . | TGTGCCAGCAGGCCAAGGGGACAGAACACTGAAGCTTTCTTT | CASRPRGQNTEAFF
TRBJ1-1 | TRBV30 | once | . | TGTGGCTGGGGCCGTACAGAGAACACTGAAGATTTCTTT | CGWGRTENTEDFF
TRBJ1-6 | TRBV2 | . | TRBD1 | TGTGCCAGCATTGGACAGGTGATAAATTCACCCCTCCACTTT | CASIGQVINSPLHF
TRBJ2-3 | TRBV7-3 | once | . | TGTGCCAGCAGCCCACAGGGAAGGAGCACAGATACGCAGTATTTT | CASSPQGRSTDTQYF
TRBJ2-1 | TRBV30 | . | TRBD2 | TGTGCCTGGGCCTATCTAACTAGCGGGAGGAGAGCAGGAATTAATGAGCAGTTCTTC | CAWAYLTSGRRAGINEQFF
TRBJ2-7 | TRBV4-1 | . | . | TGCGACAGCAGCCAAGAAGCAGGCAAAGGCTACTACGAGCAGTACTTC | CDSSQEAGKGYYEQYF
TRBJ2-2 | TRBV5-1 | . | . | TGCGCCAGCAGCCCCGGAGGGAACACCGGGGAGCTGTTTTTT | CASSPGGNTGELFF
TRBJ2-2 | TRBV19 | . | TRBD2 | TGTGCCAGTAGTGGAAACCAAGGACTAGCGGGAACGAACACCGGGGAGCTGTTTTTT | CASSGNQGLAGTNTGELFF
TRBJ2-3 | TRBV19 | medium-sized | . | TGTGCCAGTACCGACTCTGGACACCCCACAGATACGCAGTATTTT | CASTDSGHPTDTQYF
TRBJ2-1 | TRBV11-1 | . | TRBD2 | TGTGCCAGCAGCTTAGGACTAGCGGGTTTCTACAATGAGCAGTTCTTC | CASSLGLAGFYNEQFF
TRBJ2-5 | TRBV19 | . | TRBD2 | TGTGCCAGTAGCCCACGGACTAGCGGGGGAGTTCGGCGGGAGACCCAGTACTTC | CASSPRTSGGVRRETQYF
TRBJ2-5 | TRBV7-2 | . | TRBD2 | TGTGCCAGCAGCTTAGCGACTAGCGGGGGCCAAGAGACCCAGTACTTC | CASSLATSGGQETQYF
TRBJ2-5 | TRBV19 | . | TRBD1 | TGTGCCAGTAGTATCAGGGGGCGGGAGACCCAGTACTTC | CASSIRGRETQYF
TRBJ2-1 | TRBV27 | . | TRBD2 | TGTGCCACCGAGTCGGCGGGAGTGGACCACGGGGAGCAGTTCTTC | CATESAGVDHGEQFF
TRBJ2-1 | TRBV9 | . | TRBD1 | TGTGCCAGCAGCGTAAGGGACAGGGCCTACAATGAGCAGTTCTTC | CASSVRDRAYNEQFF
TRBJ2-2 | TRBV5-6 | . | . | TGTGCCAGCAGCTCCTTCGGGGAGATCAACACCGGGGAGCTGTTTTTT | CASSSFGEINTGELFF
TRBJ2-7 | TRBV27 | . | . | TGTGCCAGCAGTTTGCCCGGGTTCCACGAGCAGTACTTC | CASSLPGFHEQYF
TRBJ1-3 | TRBV9 | . | . | TGTGCCAGCAGCGTAGGAGGGTCGGCTGGAAACACCATATATTTT | CASSVGGSAGNTIYF
TRBJ1-2 | TRBV7-2 | . | . | TGTGCCAGCAGCTGGGGACACCGAGAAAACTATGGCTACACCTTC | CASSWGHRENYGYTF
TRBJ1-2 | TRBV4-2 | . | TRBD1 | TGTGCCAGCAGCCAAGATTTGCAGGGGGTGAATTTGTATGGCTACACCTTC | CASSQDLQGVNLYGYTF
TRBJ1-2 | TRBV30 | . | . | TGTGCCTGGTCGTTGAACTATGGCTACACCTTC | CAWSLNYGYTF
TRBJ2-3 | TRBV6-6 | once | . | TGTGCCAGCACCCCCCTCACGGGAGTGGGGACAGATACGCAGTATTTT | CASTPLTGVGTDTQYF
TRBJ1-2 | TRBV29-1 | few | TRBD1 | TGCAGCGTCCGGGACAGGGTCTATGGCTACACCTTC | CSVRDRVYGYTF
TRBJ1-1 | TRBV11-2 | . | . | TGTGCCAGCAGCTTAGAGGGCAGGGGGAACACTGAAGCTTTCTTT | CASSLEGRGNTEAFF
TRBJ2-2 | TRBV18 | few | TRBD2 | TGTGCCAGCTCACCGGCCGAGCGGGGGCCAAACACCGGGGAGCTGTTTTTT | CASSPAERGPNTGELFF
TRBJ2-2 | TRBV7-3 | . | . | TGTGCCAGCAGCCCGAAAGCCGGGGGAGAGGCTAGCCGCTTCGGGGAGCTGTTTTTT | CASSPKAGGEASRFGELFF
TRBJ2-5 | TRBV6-1 | . | . | TGTGCCAGCACCGTACCCGGGGGTGAGACCCAGTACTTC | CASTVPGGETQYF